This T cell receptor beta chain is drawn from a study of neurological immune-mediated disorders. In germline, CDR1 is SGHVS, CDR2 FQNEAQ. The CDR3 spans 15 residues. V lost 6 bases, J lost 5 bases, and 19 bases lay in between. The team produced cDNA through 5'RACE using 10-nucleotide random UMIs. Each CDR3 protein gets one entry after TCRdb re-called the 5' RACE reads with MiXCR. This sample carries around 100,000 distinct CDR3 sequences, 10% to 13% of them seen once, and the ten largest clones take around 3.1%. The study's findings and limits: There were no CDR3 amino acid sequences shared by expanded clones across subjects, a result suggesting private repertoires in all groups. HTLV-1-associated myelopathy showed the most TCR clonal expansion; multiple sclerosis the least, below healthy controls.

This clonotype was detected many times. Its target is not known. The time point was: longitudinal time-point 3. PBMCs stored at -80 C, 2 million in total, were the source of the unsorted libraries. V and J are TRBV7-8 and TRBJ1-1; D perhaps matches TRBD1 (5 bases). This receptor was taken from a female donor with HTLV-1-associated myelopathy (HAM/TSP). Sequencing was done on a sample of PBMCs. The CDR3 nucleotides read TGTGCCAGCAGTCCCGTCGGGGGGGTAGGGACTGAAGCTTTCTTT. Translating it yields CASSPVGGVGTEAFF.